This is a list of T cell receptor beta chains from one sample in a study of CD8 T cells in Susac syndrome. TCRdb reprocessed the immunoSEQ multiplex PCR reads with MiXCR, giving one entry per CDR3 protein. The sample includes about 400,000 distinct CDR3 sequences, about 85% of them seen just once. The sequenced material came from CD8+ T cells from PBMCs. All receptors come from a human donor with multiple sclerosis. CDR3s include the opening cysteine and the closing phenylalanine or tryptophan. The order of the fields is clone size, J gene, V gene, D gene, CDR3 protein, CDR3 DNA. The D gene is left open where the match is weak. The size entry is marked missing in some rows and otherwise reads once, few, many or a size class.

>.|TRBJ2-1|TRBV4-1|TRBD2
CASSLGTIYNEQFF
TGCGCCAGCAGCCTCGGGACTATCTACAATGAGCAGTTCTTC
>.|TRBJ2-1|TRBV5-1|TRBD2
CASSLSTSGRTDEQFF
TGCGCCAGCAGCTTGTCGACTAGCGGGAGGACAGATGAGCAGTTCTTC
>once|TRBJ2-7|TRBV4-1|.
CASSHPGVDYEQYF
TGCGCCAGCAGCCACCCAGGGGTCGATTACGAGCAGTACTTC
>.|TRBJ2-7|TRBV6-2/TRBV6-3|TRBD1
CASRLTGYPYEQYF
TGTGCCAGCAGGTTGACAGGGTATCCCTACGAGCAGTACTTC
>.|TRBJ2-3|TRBV6-1|.
CASSSPAVSTDTQYF
TGTGCCAGCAGTTCCCCAGCGGTTAGCACAGATACGCAGTATTTT
>.|TRBJ2-1|TRBV5-1|TRBD2
CASSPLGTRSSYNEQFF
TGCGCCAGCAGCCCCCTAGGGACTAGGAGCTCCTACAATGAGCAGTTCTTC
>.|TRBJ2-7|TRBV28|.
CASSFSVEGPYEQYF
TGTGCCAGCAGTTTTTCCGTAGAGGGCCCCTACGAGCAGTACTTC
>.|TRBJ1-3|TRBV11-2|.
CASSLQHTIYF
TGTGCCAGCAGCCTACAGCACACCATATATTTT
>once|TRBJ1-1|TRBV20-1|TRBD1
CSAETGGTEAFF
TGCAGTGCTGAAACAGGGGGCACTGAAGCTTTCTTT
>once|TRBJ1-4|TRBV5-1|.
CASSLASYGNENEKLFF
TGCGCCAGCAGCTTGGCTAGTTACGGGAACGAGAATGAAAAACTGTTTTTT
>once|TRBJ2-7|TRBV20-1|.
CSARGGWSYEQYF
TGCAGTGCTAGGGGAGGATGGTCCTACGAGCAGTACTTC
>.|TRBJ1-5|TRBV28|.
CASSFETDSNQPQHF
TGTGCCAGCAGTTTCGAGACAGATAGCAATCAGCCCCAGCATTTT
>.|TRBJ2-1|TRBV5-4|TRBD2
CASSKAIGWSSGGAWQFF
TGTGCCAGCAGCAAAGCTATCGGTTGGTCTAGCGGGGGGGCCTGGCAGTTCTTC